These 11 T cell receptor beta chains originate from one sample sequenced in a study of blood T cells in healthy people across ages. It was with a sample-barcoded 5' primer and a J-beta primer mix that a second PCR of roughly 7 to 11 cycles was run. TCRdb itself ran the 5' RACE reads through MiXCR, one entry per CDR3 protein. In the table there are 950,000 to 1,200,000 distinct CDR3 sequences, around two fifths of which are singletons. The sample was blood. The source is a man aged 18 to 29 in good health.

This clonotype turned up a few times. The CDR3 sequence is CSVPSTNEKLFF. The CDR3 DNA follows: TGCAGCGTACCTTCAACTAATGAAAAACTGTTTTTT. This sequence joins TRBV29-1 and TRBJ1-4; D call uncertain. Between the trimmed V and J ends, which lost 6 bases and 0 bases, there was a span of 5 bases. The CDR3 totals 12 residues. Per germline, CDR1 SQVTM and CDR2 ANQGSEA.

There are a few counts of this clonotype. V gene TRBV5-4 combines with J gene TRBJ1-1; D gene unclear. CDR1 is SGHNT and CDR2 is YYREEE in the germline V gene (reference sequence). The CDR3 is 15 amino acids. The germline V and J ends were trimmed by 0 bases and 1 base, with 10 bases remaining between them. The CDR3 nucleotides read TGTGCCAGCAGCTTGGTTGGCAGAAGGAACACTGAAGCTTTCTTT. Its protein product is CASSLVGRRNTEAFF. Combining the CDR3 with reference TRBV5-4 and TRBJ1-1 gives the whole variable domain ETGVTQSPTHLIKTRGQQVTLRCSSQSGHNTVSWYQQALGQGPQFIFQYYREEENGRGNFPPRFSGLQFPNYSSELNVNALELDDSALYLCASSLVGRRNTEAFFGQGTRLTVV.

This clonotype occurred a few times. V is TRBV29-1 and J is TRBJ1-2; 9 bases map to TRBD1. The V and J ends lost 7 bases and 4 bases, in that order; junction bases with no gene match: 4. This CDR3 contains 12 residues. Germline assignment: CDR1 SQVTM and CDR2 ANQGSEA. The CDR3 DNA sequence: TGCAGCGCGGACAGGGGTGTCTATGGCTACACCTTC. It yields the protein CSADRGVYGYTF.

This chain links TRBV5-1 with TRBJ1-4, with TRBD1 matching over 9 bases. This CDR3 has 16 residues. Germline CDR1 SGHRS, CDR2 YFSETQ. V trimming: 4 bases; J trimming: 3 bases; junction bases outside the gene matches: 7. CDR3 DNA sequence: TGCGCCAGCAGCGTAAATCGACAGGGGGCTAATGAAAAACTGTTTTTT. It codes for CASSVNRQGANEKLFF.

This clonotype was seen only once. The J gene is TRBJ1-1, the V gene TRBV6-1, with no clear D. V lost 6 bases and J 1 base, leaving 24 bases between the germline ends. The CDR3 covers 18 residues. Germline V gene sequence: CDR1 MNHNS, CDR2 SASEGT. The CDR3 DNA follows: TGTGCCAGCAGACCTTTAATACTACGCAAAGCGGGGAACACTGAAGCTTTCTTT. Its translation is CASRPLILRKAGNTEAFF.

J is TRBJ2-7 and V is TRBV18; no reliable D call. Germline assignment: CDR1 KGHSH and CDR2 LQKENI. This CDR3 region has 14 residues. Trimming removed 1 base at V and 2 bases at J, with 9 bases between. CDR3 coding DNA: TGTGCCAGCTCACCACAGGGAAATACCTACGAGCAGTACTTC. Translated: CASSPQGNTYEQYF.

The V gene is TRBV6-2 or TRBV6-3, the J gene TRBJ2-5; weak D call: TRBD1 (6 bases). The CDR3 is 13 amino acids. The germline CDR1 and CDR2 sequences are MNHEY and SVGEGT. The V end was cut by 6 bases, the J end by 3 bases, with 11 bases between. The CDR3 DNA reads TGTGCCAGCAGAATCCGGGACAAAGAGACCCAGTACTTC. Amino acids: CASRIRDKETQYF.

V usage is TRBV5-1 and J usage is TRBJ2-1; either TRBD1 or TRBD2 may supply D (5 bases each). V lost 3 bases and J 3 bases, leaving 13 bases between the germline ends. The CDR3 sequence is 15 residues long. Germline V gene sequence: CDR1 SGHRS, CDR2 YFSETQ. The CDR3 coding sequence is TGCGCCAGCAGCTGGGGACGAGACTACTACAATGAGCAGTTCTTC. Translated: CASSWGRDYYNEQFF.

The chain links TRBV7-8 to TRBJ2-6, with D maybe TRBD1 (5 bases). V lost 3 bases, J lost 0 bases, and 9 bases lay in between. Germline assignment: CDR1 SGHVS and CDR2 FQNEAQ. The CDR3 has 16 residues. CDR3 nucleotides: TGTGCCAGCAGCTTCCAGGGAACCTCTGGGGCCAACGTCCTGACTTTC. This translates into CASSFQGTSGANVLTF.

The V gene is TRBV27, the J gene TRBJ1-2; D may be TRBD1 (6 bases). The CDR3 is 15 residues long. The V gene lost 9 bases and the J gene lost 8 bases, with 25 bases spanning the gap. Per the germline V gene, CDR1 is MNHEY and CDR2 is SMNVEV (reference sequence). CDR3: CASLARGRASGGYTF. CDR3 in DNA: TGTGCCAGTTTGGCCAGGGGCAGGGCTTCGGGGGGCTACACCTTC.

The V call is TRBV2, the J call TRBJ2-5; D might be TRBD2 (6 bases). V lost 7 bases, J lost 11 bases, and 20 bases lay in between. The length of the CDR3 is 13 residues. Per germline, CDR1 SNHLY and CDR2 FYNNEI. CDR3: CASNLAQYNEQYF. The CDR3 DNA sequence: TGTGCCAGCAACCTAGCGCAATACAATGAGCAGTACTTC.